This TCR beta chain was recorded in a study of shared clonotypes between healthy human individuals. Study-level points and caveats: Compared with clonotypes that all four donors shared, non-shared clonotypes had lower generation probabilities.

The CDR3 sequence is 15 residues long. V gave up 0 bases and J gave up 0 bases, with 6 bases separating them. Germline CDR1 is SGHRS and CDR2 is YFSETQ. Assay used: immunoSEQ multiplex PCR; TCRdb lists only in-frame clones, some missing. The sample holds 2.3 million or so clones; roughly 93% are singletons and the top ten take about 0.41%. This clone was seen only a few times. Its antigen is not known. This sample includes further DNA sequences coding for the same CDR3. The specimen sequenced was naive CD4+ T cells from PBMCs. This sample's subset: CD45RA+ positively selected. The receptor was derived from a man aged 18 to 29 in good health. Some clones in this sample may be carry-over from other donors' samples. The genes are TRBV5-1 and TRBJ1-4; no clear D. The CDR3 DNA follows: TGCGCCAGCAGCTTGGGTGGGACAACTAATGAAAAACTGTTTTTT. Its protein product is CASSLGGTTNEKLFF. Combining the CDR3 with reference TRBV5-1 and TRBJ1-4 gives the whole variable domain KAGVTQTPRYLIKTRGQQVTLSCSPISGHRSVSWYQQTPGQGLQFLFEYFSETQRNKGNFPGRFSGRQFSNSRSEMNVSTLELGDSALYLCASSLGGTTNEKLFFGSGTQLSVL.